Listed below are T cell receptor beta chains from one sample, sequenced in a study of PD-L1 blockade in urothelial cancer. Sequencing was performed with immunoSEQ multiplex PCR; in TCRdb, only in-frame clones are kept and a portion is missing. Among 120,000 or so clones listed, about 84% were seen once. The material was PBMCs, obtained around atezolizumab (anti-PD-L1) treatment. The receptors originated from a man aged 50 to 60 with urothelial cancer. Both conserved end residues are part of each CDR3. The D gene is left open where the match is weak. Not every row has a clone size; where given, it reads once, few, many or a size class.

d_call	clone_size	v_call	j_call	cdr3_aa	cdr3_nt
NA	once	TRBV19	TRBJ2-1	CASSDGGYNEQFF	TGTGCCAGTAGCGACGGGGGATACAATGAGCAGTTCTTC
NA	NA	TRBV18	TRBJ2-7	CASSPLSGLDEQYF	TGTGCCAGCTCACCACTTTCGGGTTTGGACGAGCAGTACTTC
TRBD1	NA	TRBV6-6	TRBJ2-3	CASVGDRGLGDTQYF	TGTGCCAGCGTGGGAGACAGGGGGCTGGGAGATACGCAGTATTTT
NA	once	TRBV9	TRBJ2-6	CASSVGAAYSGANVLTF	TGTGCCAGCAGCGTAGGGGCAGCCTACTCTGGGGCCAACGTCCTGACTTTC
TRBD1	NA	TRBV27	TRBJ1-6	CASSPRTGFDSPLHF	TGTGCCAGCAGTCCGCGGACAGGGTTTGATTCACCCCTCCACTTT
NA	NA	TRBV6-5	TRBJ2-1	CASRVLSGYYNEQFF	TGTGCCAGCAGGGTTCTTAGCGGATACTACAATGAGCAGTTCTTC
TRBD1	NA	TRBV2	TRBJ1-2	CASSVGTVINYGYTF	TGTGCCAGCAGTGTCGGGACAGTCATTAACTATGGCTACACCTTC
TRBD1	NA	TRBV9	TRBJ2-1	CASSVVDRANEQFF	TGTGCCAGCAGCGTAGTGGACAGGGCCAATGAGCAGTTCTTC
NA	NA	TRBV28	TRBJ2-2	CASRYRHLTGELFF	TGTGCCAGCAGATACCGACACCTCACCGGGGAGCTGTTTTTT
TRBD1	few	TRBV30	TRBJ2-1	CAWSALGGSPEQFF	TGTGCCTGGAGTGCATTAGGGGGCTCCCCCGAGCAGTTCTTC
TRBD1	NA	TRBV27	TRBJ1-1	CASSSGQGSSNTEAFF	TGTGCCAGCAGTTCAGGACAGGGCTCCTCGAACACTGAAGCTTTCTTT
NA	NA	TRBV7-3	TRBJ2-1	CASSLRESADNEQFF	TGTGCCAGCAGCTTAAGAGAGAGCGCAGACAATGAGCAGTTCTTC
NA	NA	TRBV7-9	TRBJ2-7	CASSLEGVKRQYF	TGTGCCAGCAGCTTAGAAGGGGTCAAGAGGCAGTACTTC
NA	once	TRBV27	TRBJ2-7	CASSFRPGDYEQYF	TGTGCCAGCAGTTTCCGACCTGGAGACTACGAGCAGTACTTC
NA	NA	TRBV6-4	TRBJ2-3	CASSDSGTSTQYF	TGTGCTAGCAGTGACTCAGGGACATCTACGCAGTATTTT
TRBD1	NA	TRBV19	TRBJ1-4	CASTSDRGRTNEKLFF	TGTGCCAGTACCTCGGACAGGGGGCGGACTAATGAAAAACTGTTTTTT
TRBD1	NA	TRBV27	TRBJ2-7	CASSLEPGQGPSEQYF	TGTGCCAGCAGTTTGGAACCGGGACAGGGTCCCTCCGAGCAGTACTTC
TRBD2	NA	TRBV30	TRBJ2-3	CAWSVWTSGHRSTDTQYF	TGTGCCTGGAGTGTCTGGACTAGCGGGCACCGAAGCACAGATACGCAGTATTTT
NA	NA	TRBV7-9	TRBJ1-3	CASSPTRSGIAGNTIYF	TGTGCCAGCAGCCCGACTCGTTCCGGGATAGCTGGAAACACCATATATTTT
TRBD2	once	TRBV6-5	TRBJ2-1	CASRPGTSGYNEQFF	TGTGCCAGCAGGCCCGGGACTAGCGGCTACAATGAGCAGTTCTTC
NA	NA	TRBV15	TRBJ1-5	CATSRDLNQPQHF	TGTGCCACCAGCAGAGATCTTAATCAGCCCCAGCATTTT
NA	NA	TRBV4-2	TRBJ1-4	CASSQRLKATNEKLFF	TGTGCCAGCAGCCAACGACTAAAAGCAACTAATGAAAAACTGTTTTTT
NA	NA	TRBV21-1	TRBJ1-5	CASSKGSYRDQPQHF	TGTGCCAGCAGCAAAGGATCGTACAGGGATCAGCCCCAGCATTTT
TRBD2	NA	TRBV7-9	TRBJ2-7	CASSLWSGGNDEQYF	TGTGCCAGCAGCCTTTGGAGCGGGGGGAATGACGAGCAGTACTTC
TRBD1	NA	TRBV18	TRBJ1-2	CASSPPGQGGSNYGYTF	TGTGCCAGCTCACCTCCGGGACAGGGAGGTTCGAACTATGGCTACACCTTC
NA	NA	TRBV27	TRBJ2-2	CASSLARANTGELFF	TGTGCCAGCAGTTTAGCCAGGGCGAACACCGGGGAGCTGTTTTTT
NA	NA	TRBV6-5	TRBJ1-2	CASRSDSNYGYTF	TGTGCCAGCAGGAGTGACAGTAACTATGGCTACACCTTC
TRBD2	few	TRBV27	TRBJ2-7	CASSPSGTSGRNF	TGTGCCAGCAGCCCATCTGGAACTAGCGGTAGGAACTTC
TRBD2	NA	TRBV18	TRBJ2-1	CASSPPSGSYNEQFF	TGTGCCAGCTCACCGCCTAGCGGGAGCTACAATGAGCAGTTCTTC
TRBD1	NA	TRBV14	TRBJ1-2	CASSQEAGGRGYTF	TGTGCCAGCAGCCAAGAGGCAGGGGGCAGAGGCTACACCTTC
TRBD1	few	TRBV18	TRBJ1-2	CASSPRGTGDNYGYTF	TGTGCCAGCTCACCTCGGGGTACAGGGGATAACTATGGCTACACCTTC
TRBD2	NA	TRBV9	TRBJ2-3	CASSTAGGVRGTDTQYF	TGTGCCAGCAGTACAGCGGGAGGGGTTCGGGGGACAGATACGCAGTATTTT
NA	NA	TRBV5-1	TRBJ2-1	CASSYQGGNNEQFF	TGCGCCAGCAGCTACCAAGGCGGGAACAATGAGCAGTTCTTC
TRBD2	NA	TRBV7-9	TRBJ2-1	CASTSGLAGIGEQFF	TGTGCCAGCACATCCGGTCTAGCGGGAATCGGTGAGCAGTTCTTC
TRBD2	NA	TRBV9	TRBJ2-1	CASSVGGTSGYNEQFF	TGTGCCAGCAGCGTAGGAGGGACTAGCGGTTACAATGAGCAGTTCTTC
TRBD2	NA	TRBV5-1	TRBJ2-1	CASRGLAGGSNPYNEQFF	TGCGCCAGCAGAGGGTTAGCGGGAGGTAGTAACCCCTACAATGAGCAGTTCTTC
NA	NA	TRBV5-1	TRBJ2-3	CASSLAGEADTQYF	TGCGCCAGCAGCTTGGCGGGAGAGGCAGATACGCAGTATTTT
TRBD2	NA	TRBV9	TRBJ2-1	CASSGGGGRGAYNEQFF	TGTGCCAGCTCTGGCGGGGGGGGCCGGGGGGCCTACAATGAGCAGTTCTTC
NA	NA	TRBV6-1	TRBJ1-6	CASSEIPPGANSPLHF	TGTGCCAGCAGTGAAATCCCCCCAGGGGCTAATTCACCCCTCCACTTT
NA	NA	TRBV20-1	TRBJ1-2	CSATRGNGYTF	TGCAGTGCTACCAGGGGCAATGGCTACACCTTC
TRBD1	NA	TRBV6-6	TRBJ1-6	CASRAGQGASPLHF	TGTGCCAGCAGAGCCGGACAGGGGGCCTCACCCCTCCACTTT
TRBD2	NA	TRBV30	TRBJ2-1	CAWSVLLAGPDEQFF	TGTGCCTGGAGTGTTTTACTAGCGGGTCCCGATGAGCAGTTCTTC
TRBD1	NA	TRBV5-1	TRBJ2-7	CASSLAPRTGGLDEQYF	TGCGCCAGCAGCTTGGCCCCTCGGACAGGGGGCTTGGACGAGCAGTACTTC
NA	once	TRBV9	TRBJ2-1	CASSVVPRDSYNEQFF	TGTGCCAGCAGCGTAGTCCCCCGGGACTCCTACAATGAGCAGTTCTTC
NA	few	TRBV19	TRBJ2-1	CASKPQAERGGYNEQFF	TGTGCCAGTAAACCCCAAGCCGAGCGTGGGGGGTACAATGAGCAGTTCTTC
NA	NA	TRBV28	TRBJ1-2	CASTRTGDGYTF	TGTGCCAGCACCCGGACTGGCGATGGCTACACCTTC
TRBD2	NA	TRBV6-5	TRBJ2-7	CASSYSAGGQEEQYF	TGTGCCAGCAGTTACTCGGCGGGAGGGCAGGAGGAGCAGTACTTC
NA	NA	TRBV6-1	TRBJ2-1	CASRGVPYNEQFF	TGTGCCAGCAGAGGGGTTCCCTACAATGAGCAGTTCTTC
TRBD1	NA	TRBV5-6	TRBJ1-5	CASSLGQSNQPQHF	TGTGCCAGCAGCCTGGGACAGAGCAATCAGCCCCAGCATTTT
NA	NA	TRBV6-6	TRBJ1-3	CASSLPAYSGNTIYF	TGTGCCAGCAGCCTACCCGCCTACTCTGGAAACACCATATATTTT
TRBD1	NA	TRBV18	TRBJ1-1	CASSQGQGNTEAFF	TGTGCCAGCTCACAGGGACAGGGTAACACTGAAGCTTTCTTT
TRBD2	NA	TRBV7-8	TRBJ2-7	CASSAHLPGLTSEQYF	TGTGCCAGCAGCGCACATCTCCCGGGACTAACAAGCGAGCAGTACTTC
NA	NA	TRBV27	TRBJ2-2	CASRFSTNTGELFF	TGTGCCAGCAGGTTTAGTACGAACACCGGGGAGCTGTTTTTT
TRBD1	NA	TRBV30	TRBJ2-1	CARGQGAGNEQFF	TGTGCTAGGGGACAGGGGGCGGGGAATGAGCAGTTCTTC
NA	NA	TRBV7-3	TRBJ1-2	CASSLSMEGGYTF	TGTGCCAGCAGCTTATCTATGGAGGGAGGCTACACCTTC
NA	few	TRBV2	TRBJ1-5	CASSPGQNINQPQHF	TGTGCCAGCAGCCCTGGACAGAACATCAATCAGCCCCAGCATTTT
TRBD2	NA	TRBV7-2	TRBJ2-7	CASSLSSGSSEQYF	TGTGCCAGCAGCTTATCTAGCGGGAGTTCCGAGCAGTACTTC
NA	NA	TRBV5-4	TRBJ1-2	CASSLGANYGYTF	TGTGCCAGCAGCTTGGGAGCTAACTATGGCTACACCTTC
TRBD1	NA	TRBV18	TRBJ1-5	CASSPLGGGDQPQHF	TGTGCCAGCTCACCCCTTGGAGGGGGCGATCAGCCCCAGCATTTT